This T cell receptor beta chain appears in the sequencing data of a study of technical replicates of blood from a few donors. The length of the CDR3 is 16 residues. V shed 1 base, J shed 4 bases, and the junction held 7 bases outside the gene matches. Germline assignment: CDR1 LNHDA and CDR2 SQIVND (reference sequence). The protocol was immunoSEQ multiplex PCR, while the TCRdb copy is restricted to in-frame clones and leaves out a portion. The sample shows about 93,000 clones, nearly 97% of them seen only once. The chain recombines TRBV19 with TRBJ2-7; 10 bases map to TRBD1. Sequences were obtained from T cells isolated from PBMCs. This sequence was found in a human donor in good health. CDR3 bases: TGTGCCAGTAGTATAGCGGCGGGACAGGGGAGTTACGAGCAGTACTTC. The encoded protein is CASSIAAGQGSYEQYF.